Detailed here is one T cell receptor beta chain. This clonotype was observed at least ten times. Its antigen is unknown. Per-nucleotide qualities are absent, and no much larger clonotype sits a single base away. This specimen comes from a study of CD8+CD57+ T cells in acquired aplastic anemia (dated by TCRdb to 2016 to 2019). Turning to the overall study: Extracted DNA from sorted CD4+ and CD8+ cells averaged approximately 3.4 ug, ranging from 0.2 to 27.4 ug. CD8+CD57+ expansion was defined as frequency above the mean frequency observed in healthy subjects. Overall results and qualifications from the work: Some 27 CD8+ CDR3 sequences were found in both patients and controls but appeared to be highly expressed in patients and within the immunodominant clones of the patients. CD8+ Simpson's diversity did not differ significantly between patients and healthy controls (P=0.060).

From the cysteine through the phenylalanine, the CDR3 covers 13 amino acids. The read is trimmed to its CDR3 DNA, 39 bases read in frame from base 1. V and J are truncated by 6 bases and 5 bases respectively, leaving an intervening sequence of 11 bases. The germline V gene supplies CDR1 SGHNT and CDR2 YENEEA. TCR beta VDJ combination and CDR3 sequence profiling used genomic DNA as the template. An Illumina HiSeq 2000 was the platform used for TCR repertoire sequencing. Per the authors' processing: TRBV/TRBJ rearrangement plots, CDR3 size and DJ length profiles, and Simpson's diversity index were used to evaluate the repertoires. The most abundant DNA sequence in the deep sequencing data was defined as the immunodominant clone. CDR3 amino acid sequences were checked for sharing across subjects and were also compared against the VDJdb database and published repertoires. In-frame beta chains were kept once TCRdb had trimmed the public reads at Q25 with fastp and called clones with MiXCR. Each entry merges the rows of one CDR3 protein and shows their most common DNA and genes. These V and J calls derive from TCRdb rather than the authors' analysis. The sample profile shows 150,000 to 160,000 distinct CDR3 sequences; just over 50% of them were found once. About 12% of the sample rests with the top ten.

Expansion of CD8+CD57+ cells had been shown by flow cytometry in the patients chosen for sequencing. Every patient had a diagnosis of severe acquired aplastic anemia based on International Study of Aplastic Anemia and Agranulocytosis and Camitta criteria. Patients had received no therapy at the time of blood sampling. In this study, sorted CD4+ and CD8+ T cells from the blood of healthy subjects and of severe aplastic anemia patients had their TCR repertoires deep-sequenced. Patients were enrolled under clinicaltrials.gov protocols 00001620, 01623167, 00001397, 00071045, 00081523 and 00961064 in the USA. Ficoll-Paque density gradient centrifugation was used to isolate peripheral blood mononuclear cells. Before DNA was extracted, CD4+ and CD8+ T cells were sorted using either FACS or magnetic beads.

The receptor was isolated from a human donor with aplastic anemia. Sequenced material: sorted CD4+, CD8+, or CD8+CD57+ T cells (not recorded which) from PBMCs. The chain was built from TRBV11-3 and TRBJ2-1, with the D gene tentatively TRBD1 or TRBD2, based on 5 matching bases in each. The DNA reads TGTGCCAGCAGTATGCGAGGGGACAATGAGCAGTTCTTC. This encodes CASSMRGDNEQFF.